Below, 13 T cell receptor beta chains from the same sample are listed, as sequenced in a study of T cell repertoires in cytomegalovirus infection. Each CDR3 protein is one row after TCRdb ran MiXCR on the reads. The data contain roughly 500,000 distinct CDR3 sequences, 10% to 12% of them seen just once; the ten biggest clones take up 10%. Sequenced: PBMCs. These receptors all come from a human donor in good health (CMV status not recorded). Some clones in this sample may be carry-over from other donors' samples.

This clonotype was counted at least ten times. This sequence joins TRBV6-5 and TRBJ2-7; either TRBD1 or TRBD2 may supply D (5 bases each). Germline loops: CDR1 MNHEY, CDR2 SVGAGI. V shed 7 bases and J shed 4 bases, with 14 bases lying between them. The CDR3 is 13 residues long. The CDR3 coding sequence is TGTGCCAGCAAACCGGGGCCCTTGTACGAGCAGTACTTC. Encoded protein: CASKPGPLYEQYF.

This clonotype appeared a few times. The V call is TRBV3-1, the J call TRBJ1-5, with D possibly being TRBD1 (5 bases). Per the germline V gene, CDR1 is LGHDT and CDR2 is YNNKEL (reference sequence). With 3 bases removed from V and 3 bases from J, the gap between germline ends came to 12 bases. The CDR3 spans 15 residues. CDR3 sequence: CASSQTGTFNQPQHF. The CDR3 DNA reads TGTGCCAGCAGCCAGACCGGGACCTTCAATCAGCCCCAGCATTTT.

This clonotype was seen at least ten times. This chain connects TRBV5-4 to TRBJ2-2; D not resolved. The ends were cut back, 6 bases at V and 0 bases at J, with 18 bases in the middle. Per the germline V gene, CDR1 is SGHNT and CDR2 is YYREEE (reference sequence). CDR3 length equals 17 residues. The CDR3 loop is CASTNWSDLTNTGELFF. The CDR3, as DNA: TGTGCCAGCACCAATTGGTCGGACCTGACGAACACCGGGGAGCTGTTTTTT. Full variable domain (outside the CDR3, taken from reference TRBV5-4 and TRBJ2-2): ETGVTQSPTHLIKTRGQQVTLRCSSQSGHNTVSWYQQALGQGPQFIFQYYREEENGRGNFPPRFSGLQFPNYSSELNVNALELDDSALYLCASTNWSDLTNTGELFFGEGSRLTVL.

This clonotype was seen only a few times. J is TRBJ2-7 and V is TRBV20-1; weak D call: TRBD1 (5 bases). CDR3 length: 12 amino acids. The V end was cut by 3 bases, the J end by 5 bases, with 11 bases between. Germline CDR1 reads DFQATT; CDR2 reads SNEGSKA (reference sequence). This CDR3 reads CSASRAWDEQYF. The CDR3 region has the DNA TGCAGTGCTAGCAGGGCCTGGGACGAGCAGTACTTC.

This clonotype has a handful of counts. CDR3 sequence (DNA): TGTGCCACCAGTGTCGACGACACTGAAGCTTTCTTT. Encoded protein: CATSVDDTEAFF. The chain has TRBV24-1 and TRBJ1-1; D not resolved. This CDR3 has 12 amino acids. Germline CDR1 and CDR2: KGHDR and SFDVKD. V lost 5 bases to trimming and J lost 3 bases, with 6 bases between them.

This clonotype showed up just a few times. The V and J genes are TRBV6-1 and TRBJ1-5; weak D call: TRBD1 (5 bases). Between the trimmed V and J ends, which lost 6 bases and 2 bases, there was a span of 14 bases. CDR3 size: 15 residues. In germline, CDR1 is MNHNS, CDR2 SASEGT. DNA of the CDR3: TGTGCCAGCAGGCGGGGCGAAACGGGCAATCAGCCCCAGCATTTT. Translated, it gives CASRRGETGNQPQHF.

This clonotype came up a few times. This sequence joins TRBV10-3 and TRBJ2-1; 7 bases agree with TRBD2. The CDR3 runs to 17 residues. Germline V lookup: CDR1 ENHRY, CDR2 SYGVKD. The J segment lost 2 bases and the V segment lost 1 base, leaving 8 bases of the junction unmatched. In DNA, the CDR3 is TGTGCCATCAGTGAGTACGAAACAGCGGGGCCCTACAATGAGCAGTTCTTC. Translating gives CAISEYETAGPYNEQFF.

Regarding this clonotype: A read error may explain this, as a much larger clone is one base away. This sequence joins TRBV12-3 or TRBV12-4 and TRBJ1-3; D not resolved. There are 12 residues in the CDR3. CDR3 sequence (DNA): TGTACCAGCAGCCCCCTCTCAAACACCATATATTTT. Residues: CTSSPLSNTIYF.

This clonotype was seen ten or more times. This rearrangement joins TRBV18 to TRBJ2-7; D gene uncertain. V gave up 6 bases and J gave up 5 bases, with 8 bases separating them. The CDR3 has 11 amino acids. The V gene's germline CDR1 is KGHSH and CDR2 LQKENI. CDR3 nucleotide sequence: TGTGCCAGCTCCCGAAGGGACGAGCAGTACTTC. Protein sequence: CASSRRDEQYF. The entire variable domain, with the rest obtained from reference TRBV18 and TRBJ2-7, is as follows: NAGVMQNPRHLVRRRGQEARLRCSPMKGHSHVYWYRQLPEEGLKFMVYLQKENIIDESGMPKERFSAEFPKEGPSILRIQQVVRGDSAAYFCASSRRDEQYFGPGTRLTVT.

On this clonotype: This sequence may be a read error, since a much larger clone differs from it by one base. The V call is TRBV2, the J call TRBJ1-1, with TRBD1 as a possible D gene (5 bases). Trimming took off 5 bases at V and 0 bases at J, with 10 bases between the two ends. Germline values: CDR1 SNHLY, CDR2 FYNNEI. This CDR3 comprises 14 residues. The CDR3 loop reads CASSITGLNTEAFF. The CDR3 bases are TGTGCCAGCAGTATCACAGGATTGAACACTGAAGCTTTCTTT.

Ten or more counts support this clonotype. The chain is built from TRBV5-5 and TRBJ1-1; D ambiguous. V lost 2 bases to trimming and J lost 0 bases, with 8 bases between them. The CDR3 covers 14 residues. Germline V lookup: CDR1 SGHKS, CDR2 YYEKEE (reference sequence). The CDR3 nucleotides read TGTGCCAGCAGCTTTAGCCCCCTGAACACTGAAGCTTTCTTT. Translated: CASSFSPLNTEAFF.

This clonotype was counted many times. The gene calls are TRBV2 and TRBJ1-2; 7 bases line up with TRBD1. CDR3 length: 14 residues. J was trimmed by 1 base and V by 5 bases; bases with no gene match: 4. The germline V gene has CDR1 SNHLY and CDR2 FYNNEI. CDR3 region: CASSPGGRNYGYTF. The CDR3 nucleotides are TGTGCCAGCAGTCCAGGGGGGCGTAACTATGGCTACACCTTC.

This clonotype was seen repeatedly, ten times or more. The chain couples TRBV7-6 to TRBJ2-1; D uncertain. Trimming took 4 bases from V and 8 from J, leaving 12 bases between them. The germline CDR1 and CDR2 sequences are SGHVS and FNYEAQ. The CDR3 length is 13 residues. CDR3 sequence reads: CASSSRFSDEQFF. The DNA of the CDR3 is TGTGCCAGCAGCTCTCGCTTTAGTGATGAGCAGTTCTTC.